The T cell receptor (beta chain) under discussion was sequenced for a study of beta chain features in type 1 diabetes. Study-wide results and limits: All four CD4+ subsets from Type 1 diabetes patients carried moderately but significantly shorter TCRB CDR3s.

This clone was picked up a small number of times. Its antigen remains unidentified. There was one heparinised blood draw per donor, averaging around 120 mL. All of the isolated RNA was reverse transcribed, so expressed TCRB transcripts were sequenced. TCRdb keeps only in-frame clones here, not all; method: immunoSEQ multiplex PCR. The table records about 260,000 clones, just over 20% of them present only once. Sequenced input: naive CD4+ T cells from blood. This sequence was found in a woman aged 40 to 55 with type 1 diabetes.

In nucleotides, the CDR3 is TGTGCCAGCAGTGAATTAGGGGCAGGGAATAGCAATGAGCAGTTCTTC. It encodes CASSELGAGNSNEQFF. This chain joins TRBV25-1 and TRBJ2-1, with a possible D match to TRBD1 (5 bases). The length of the CDR3 is 16 residues. Trimming stripped 1 base from V and 6 bases from J, with 16 bases between. Germline CDR1 reads MGHDK; CDR2 reads SYGVNS.